One sample yielded the 11 T cell receptor beta chains listed below, sequenced in a study of cytomegalovirus exposure and HLA in healthy donors. This table comes from immunoSEQ multiplex PCR, and its TCRdb copy is limited to in-frame clones, with some not included. The table lists about 130,000 clones, 89% of them singletons. Sequencing was done on a sample of PBMCs. Receptors were obtained from a woman younger than 35 in good health and CMV-seronegative.

The CDR3 coding sequence is TGTGCCAGCAGCTCCACTTTCGGGACAAAATACAATGAGCAGTTCTTC. It specifies CASSSTFGTKYNEQFF. V usage is TRBV7-2 and J usage is TRBJ2-1; D is possibly TRBD1 (6 bases). V was clipped by 4 bases and J by 4 bases, with 17 bases between them. The CDR3 has 16 residues. CDR1 and CDR2 (germline): SGHTA, FQGNSA.

This chain joins TRBV2 and TRBJ2-7; D gene ambiguous. In germline, CDR1 is SNHLY, CDR2 FYNNEI. The germline V and J ends were trimmed by 3 bases and 4 bases, with 7 bases remaining between them. There are 12 residues in the CDR3. CDR3 residues: CASSDTGYEQYV. The CDR3 region has the DNA TGTGCCAGCAGTGATACCGGGTACGAGCAGTACGTC.

This clone was detected once. The J gene is TRBJ1-6, the V gene TRBV5-1, with 9 bases identical to TRBD1. The germline V gene has CDR1 SGHRS and CDR2 YFSETQ. The CDR3 has 16 amino acids. J lost 8 bases, V lost 0 bases, and 6 bases had no gene match. CDR3 sequence: CASSLEGQGIYSPLHF. The CDR3 DNA sequence: TGCGCCAGCAGCTTGGAGGGACAGGGAATTTATTCACCCCTCCACTTT.

The chain recombines TRBV6-1 with TRBJ1-2; D is perhaps TRBD1 (6 bases). Germline CDR1 is MNHNS and CDR2 is SASEGT. V was cut by 1 base and J by 0 bases, with 12 bases left in between. CDR3 length equals 16 residues. Written as DNA, the CDR3 is TGTGCCAGCAGTGAAGACGACTGGACAGCTAACTATGGCTACACCTTC. Translating gives CASSEDDWTANYGYTF.

The J gene is TRBJ2-5, the V gene TRBV29-1, with 8 nucleotides matching TRBD2. With 4 bases clipped from V and 3 bases from J, the junction kept 10 bases outside the gene matches. Germline V CDR1 and CDR2: SQVTM, ANQGSEA. CDR3 length: 15 amino acids. CDR3 coding DNA: TGCAGCGTTGGAGGGGGACCCGGGGGGGAAGAGACCCAGTACTTC. It translates to CSVGGGPGGEETQYF.

The DNA of the CDR3 is TGCGCCAGCAGCCAAGATCCTCCGACTAGCGGGCCTAGGGAGGAGCTGTTTTTT. Translating gives CASSQDPPTSGPREELFF. The rearrangement joins TRBV4-3 to TRBJ2-2; 10 bases are shared with TRBD2. The J segment lost 10 bases and the V segment lost 0 bases, leaving 14 bases of the junction unmatched. This CDR3 comprises 18 residues. Germline lookup yields CDR1 LGHNA and CDR2 YSLEER.

Of note for this clone: This specimen includes other DNA sequences encoding the same CDR3. V and J are TRBV28 and TRBJ2-7, with 7 bases fitting TRBD1. V shed 3 bases, J shed 4 bases, and the junction held 3 bases outside the gene matches. Per the germline V gene, CDR1 is MDHEN and CDR2 is SYDVKM. The CDR3 spans 13 residues. CDR3 DNA: TGTGCCAGCAGTTTCGGGACAGCTTACGAGCAGTACTTC. It is translated as CASSFGTAYEQYF.

Comment on this clone: Germline and junction disagree at one end, which may indicate a read error. The chain links TRBV14 to TRBJ2-3; no firm D call. The CDR3 contains 15 residues. In germline, CDR1 is SGHDN, CDR2 FVKESK. The CDR3 protein is CASSQVALATDTQCF. The CDR3 nucleotides are TGTGCCAGCAGCCAAGTTGCTCTGGCCACAGATACGCAGTGTTTT.

This clone is a singleton in its sample. V is TRBV5-3 and J is TRBJ1-4; no clear D. TRBV5-3 has ORF status, its function being uncertain. The V gene lost 0 bases and the J gene lost 3 bases, with 9 bases spanning the gap. CDR3 size: 15 residues. CDR3 DNA: TGTGCCAGAAGCTTGGTGGGGAGGGCTAATGAAAAACTGTTTTTT. It translates to CARSLVGRANEKLFF.

This clone was picked up many times. The chain recombines TRBV18 with TRBJ2-7; D is perhaps TRBD1 (5 bases). V lost 4 bases to trimming and J lost 3 bases, with 10 bases between them. CDR3 length: 13 residues. The germline V gene has CDR1 KGHSH and CDR2 LQKENI. The CDR3 loop is CASSQGLDYEQYF. CDR3 bases: TGTGCCAGCTCACAGGGGCTAGACTACGAGCAGTACTTC.

This clone was seen only once. This rearrangement joins TRBV28 to TRBJ2-7; maybe TRBD2 (7 bases). This CDR3 spans 15 amino acids. Trimming removed 4 bases from V and 2 bases from J, with 15 bases in between. In germline, CDR1 is MDHEN, CDR2 SYDVKM. The CDR3, as DNA: TGTGCCAGCAGTTCAGCCGGGGGGCAGACCTACGAGCAGTACTTC. Its protein is CASSSAGGQTYEQYF.